The 9 T cell receptor beta chains in this list originate from one sample, sequenced in a study of OX40 agonist ivuxolimab in advanced cancers. Method: immunoSEQ multiplex PCR; TCRdb's copy keeps in-frame clones and lacks some. The sample contains more than 50,000 clones, approximately 81% of which appear only once. The sample consisted of CD4+ or CD8+ T cells sorted from blood, taken in a trial of the OX40 agonist ivuxolimab. These receptors all stem from an adult with an advanced solid tumor such as melanoma, head and neck, liver or kidney cancer.

The rearrangement joins TRBV19 to TRBJ1-3, with D tentatively TRBD1 (5 bases). This CDR3 comprises 15 residues. The germline gives CDR1 LNHDA, CDR2 SQIVND (reference sequence). The ends were cut back, 8 bases at V and 0 bases at J, with 14 bases in the middle. The CDR3: CASLRGANSGNTIYF. For the CDR3, the DNA is TGTGCCAGTCTCCGAGGGGCCAACTCTGGAAACACCATATATTTT.

The genes are TRBV6-4 and TRBJ2-3, with 8 positions matching TRBD2. The CDR3 sequence is 16 residues long. V dropped 6 bases and J dropped 2; count of bases not matched to a gene: 10. CDR1 and CDR2 from the germline V gene are MRHNA and SNTAGT. Written as DNA, the CDR3 is TGTGCCAGCAGAGGGCGGGAGGACGTAGACACAGATACGCAGTATTTT. Its translation is CASRGREDVDTDTQYF.

The J gene is TRBJ1-3, the V gene TRBV29-1; 9 bases line up with TRBD1. The length of the CDR3 is 14 residues. V lost 5 bases to trimming and J lost 4 bases; unmatched junction nucleotides: 6. Germline V lookup: CDR1 SQVTM, CDR2 ANQGSEA. CDR3 coding DNA: TGCAGCGTTCTACAGGGGGCGGGAGGAAACACCATATATTTT. It specifies CSVLQGAGGNTIYF.

This chain joins TRBV11-1 and TRBJ2-7, with D uncertain. Germline V lookup: CDR1 SGHAT, CDR2 FQDESV (reference sequence). Trimming took 4 bases from V and 6 from J, leaving 13 bases between them. This CDR3 contains 13 residues. Here the CDR3 DNA reads TGTGCCAGCAGCTCGCCATCAGGTTCCGAGCAGTACTTC. Its translation is CASSSPSGSEQYF.

In DNA, the CDR3 is TGTGCCAGCAGCTTAGGTCCCGGGTACGAGCAGTACTTC. It codes for CASSLGPGYEQYF. J is TRBJ2-7 and V is TRBV11-3; D unclear. The CDR3 is made up of 13 amino acids. The germline CDR1 and CDR2 sequences are SGHNT and YENEEA. Between the trimmed V and J ends, which lost 1 base and 4 bases, there was a span of 8 bases.

This clone was picked up one time. The J gene is TRBJ2-1, the V gene TRBV5-6; D gene ambiguous. CDR1 and CDR2 from the germline V gene are SGHDT and YYEEEE. CDR3 size: 16 residues. The V gene lost 2 bases and the J gene lost 1 base, with 13 bases spanning the gap. This chain's CDR3 is CASSLPRAWSYNEQFF. CDR3 coding DNA: TGTGCCAGCAGCTTACCCCGGGCCTGGTCCTACAATGAGCAGTTCTTC.

The chain has TRBV12-5 and TRBJ2-2, with D unclear. Germline-derived CDR1 and CDR2 are LGHNT and FRNRAP. Trimming removed 3 bases at V and 0 bases at J, with 8 bases between. The CDR3 totals 15 residues. CDR3 sequence reads: CASGFSGANTGELFF. For the CDR3, the DNA is TGTGCTAGTGGTTTTAGTGGAGCGAACACCGGGGAGCTGTTTTTT.

CDR3 DNA sequence: TGTGCCAGCAGCTTAGATCAAACAGTGGGCAGCAATCAGCCCCAGCATTTT. Translation gives CASSLDQTVGSNQPQHF. The rearrangement joins TRBV11-2 to TRBJ1-5; D uncertain. This CDR3 has 17 amino acids. V shed 0 bases and J shed 1 base, with 13 bases lying between them. Germline V gene lookup returns CDR1 SGHAT and CDR2 FQNNGV. The whole variable domain, remainder taken from reference TRBV11-2 and TRBJ1-5, is EAGVAQSPRYKIIEKRQSVAFWCNPISGHATLYWYQQILGQGPKLLIQFQNNGVVDDSQLPKDRFSAERLKGVDSTLKIQPAKLEDSAVYLCASSLDQTVGSNQPQHFGDGTRLSIL.

The gene calls are TRBV19 and TRBJ1-5, with 9 bases that match TRBD1. Germline V lookup: CDR1 LNHDA, CDR2 SQIVND (reference sequence). The CDR3 has 16 residues. The ends lost 6 bases at V and 6 bases at J; junction bases unmatched: 12. Here the CDR3 reads CASRRNRDRESQPQHF. The CDR3 bases are TGTGCCAGTAGGAGAAACCGGGACAGGGAGAGTCAGCCCCAGCATTTT. Full variable domain (rest looked up from reference TRBV19 and TRBJ1-5): DGGITQSPKYLFRKEGQNVTLSCEQNLNHDAMYWYRQDPGQGLRLIYYSQIVNDFQKGDIAEGYSVSREKKESFPLTVTSAQKNPTAFYLCASRRNRDRESQPQHFGDGTRLSIL.